This passage covers 26 T cell receptor beta chains from one sample sequenced in a study of technical replicates of blood from a few donors. Some clones are missing from TCRdb's copy, which holds only in-frame ones; the method was immunoSEQ multiplex PCR. The sample carries 85,000 to 100,000 clones, about 95% recorded once. Sequenced material: T cells isolated from PBMCs. These receptors were collected from a human donor in good health.

This clone has a single count. The chain joins TRBV10-2 to TRBJ1-5, with D possibly matching TRBD1 (6 bases). The CDR3 has 16 residues. Trimming took off 0 bases at V and 7 bases at J, with 16 bases between the two ends. The V gene's germline CDR1 is WSHSY and CDR2 SAAADI. CDR3 sequence (DNA): TGCGCCAGCAGTGAGTCCCCGGACAGCCTGGGCCAGCCCCAGCATTTT. Encoded protein: CASSESPDSLGQPQHF.

The rearrangement uses TRBV6-6 and TRBJ1-5, with 11 positions matching TRBD1. The CDR3 totals 15 residues. V shed 5 bases, J shed 6 bases, and the junction held 6 bases outside the gene matches. Germline CDR1 and CDR2: MNHNY and SVGAGI (reference sequence). CDR3 protein: CASSPGQGDRQPQHF. The CDR3 region has the DNA TGTGCCAGCAGTCCGGGACAGGGGGACCGTCAGCCCCAGCATTTT.

The chain employs TRBV18 and TRBJ2-7; possibly TRBD1 for D (6 bases). Trimming pared 3 bases from V and 1 base from J, leaving 10 bases between. The germline CDR1 and CDR2 sequences are KGHSH and LQKENI. The CDR3 extends over 14 amino acids. The CDR3 coding sequence is TGTGCCAGCTCACCGGGGGCCACTTCCTACGAGCAGTACTTC. The encoded protein is CASSPGATSYEQYF. Using reference TRBV18 and TRBJ2-7 for the parts outside the CDR3, the full variable domain is NAGVMQNPRHLVRRRGQEARLRCSPMKGHSHVYWYRQLPEEGLKFMVYLQKENIIDESGMPKERFSAEFPKEGPSILRIQQVVRGDSAAYFCASSPGATSYEQYFGPGTRLTVT.

The gene calls are TRBV5-1 and TRBJ1-4; D is unresolved. The germline V and J ends were trimmed by 4 bases and 7 bases, with 14 bases remaining between them. This CDR3 region has 14 residues. Germline assignment: CDR1 SGHRS and CDR2 YFSETQ. The CDR3 here is CASSGGDVGEKLFF. The CDR3 DNA follows: TGCGCCAGCAGCGGCGGGGATGTGGGTGAAAAACTGTTTTTT.

The chain links TRBV5-1 to TRBJ2-7; tentative D call: TRBD2 (6 bases). V was pared by 0 bases and J by 3 bases, with 13 bases between. Germline V CDR1 and CDR2: SGHRS, YFSETQ. The CDR3 runs 15 residues. The CDR3 sequence is CASSLDSGGGYEQYF. The CDR3 DNA is TGCGCCAGCAGCTTGGATAGCGGTGGGGGCTACGAGCAGTACTTC.

The chain links TRBV10-3 to TRBJ2-3; D is perhaps TRBD2 (7 bases). V shed 0 bases and J shed 1 base, with 11 bases lying between them. The CDR3 length is 16 residues. Germline V gene lookup returns CDR1 ENHRY and CDR2 SYGVKD. The CDR3 sequence is CAISESRGRGTDTQYF. As DNA, the CDR3 is TGTGCCATCAGTGAGTCTAGGGGGAGGGGCACAGATACGCAGTATTTT.

The chain links TRBV19 to TRBJ1-3, with 7 bases lining up with TRBD1. Per the germline V gene, CDR1 is LNHDA and CDR2 is SQIVND (reference sequence). The CDR3 contains 15 residues. V was pared by 5 bases and J by 2 bases, with 6 bases of the junction left unmatched. The CDR3 region is CASSQTGVAGNTIYF. The CDR3 nucleotides read TGTGCCAGTAGTCAAACAGGGGTGGCTGGAAACACCATATATTTT.

This chain uses TRBV6-5 with TRBJ1-1; no reliable D call. V gave up 2 bases and J gave up 1 base, with 5 bases separating them. CDR1 MNHEY and CDR2 SVGAGI come from the germline V gene. The CDR3 loop spans 13 amino acids. CDR3 amino acids: CASSYGRNTEAFF. CDR3 sequence (DNA): TGTGCCAGCAGTTACGGCAGGAACACTGAAGCTTTCTTT.

The chain uses TRBV29-1 and TRBJ2-1; 13 positions match TRBD2. The CDR3 has 14 amino acids. In germline, CDR1 is SQVTM, CDR2 ANQGSEA. J was trimmed by 8 bases and V by 7 bases; bases with no gene match: 8. The DNA for the CDR3 is TGCAGCGGGAGCGGGACTAGCGGGACTTATGAGCAGTTCTTC. Translation gives CSGSGTSGTYEQFF.

V gene TRBV19 combines with J gene TRBJ2-2; D may be TRBD1 (6 bases). CDR1 and CDR2 (germline): LNHDA, SQIVND (reference sequence). The CDR3 has 14 residues. Between the trimmed V and J ends, which lost 8 bases and 6 bases, there was a span of 16 bases. The CDR3 sequence is CASRDTLIAGELFF. The CDR3 nucleotides are TGTGCCAGTCGGGACACCTTGATCGCCGGGGAGCTGTTTTTT.

The chain couples TRBV5-1 to TRBJ2-5, with 10 bases that match TRBD2. V lost 6 bases and J lost 1; bases outside the gene matches: 9. The CDR3 sequence is 16 residues long. From germline, CDR1 is SGHRS and CDR2 YFSETQ. CDR3 protein: CASTDIAGGRQETQYF. CDR3 nucleotides: TGCGCCAGCACCGATATAGCGGGGGGCCGCCAAGAGACCCAGTACTTC.

The chain has TRBV6-5 and TRBJ2-7; D unresolved. This CDR3 is built from 16 residues. V was clipped by 4 bases and J by 5 bases, with 21 bases between them. CDR1 is MNHEY and CDR2 is SVGAGI in the germline V gene. The CDR3 bases are TGTGCCAGCAGTTCACTCGGCCCGGCCACCGAGGACGAGCAGTACTTC. It codes for CASSSLGPATEDEQYF.

The V and J genes are TRBV27 and TRBJ1-6; 8 bases are shared with TRBD1. The CDR3 length is 16 residues. From germline, CDR1 is MNHEY and CDR2 SMNVEV (reference sequence). V shed 7 bases and J 6 bases; nucleotides not matched to a gene: 11. The CDR3 is CASKYLETGVNSPLHF. CDR3 in DNA: TGTGCCAGCAAGTATCTGGAGACAGGGGTTAATTCACCCCTCCACTTT.

The chain employs TRBV4-1 and TRBJ1-2; D unresolved. This CDR3 has 13 amino acids. Germline CDR1 is MGHRA and CDR2 is YSYEKL. Trimming removed 0 bases at V and 8 bases at J, with 10 bases between. The CDR3 is CASSQDSVVGYTF. In nucleotides, the CDR3 is TGCGCCAGCAGCCAAGATTCGGTTGTGGGCTACACCTTC.

About this clone itself: Other nucleotide sequences from this sample produce the same CDR3. The chain has TRBV15 and TRBJ2-5; 7 positions match TRBD1. Germline V gives CDR1 LNHNV, CDR2 YYDKDF (reference sequence). The V gene end was trimmed by 0 bases and the J gene end by 2 bases; junction bases not matched to a gene: 0. This CDR3 has 14 residues. CDR3 amino acids: CATSRDRGQETQYF. CDR3 in DNA: TGTGCCACCAGCAGAGACAGGGGGCAAGAGACCCAGTACTTC.

The chain is built from TRBV28 and TRBJ2-1, with D possibly being TRBD1 (6 bases). Trimming cost V 5 bases and J 2 bases, with 25 bases left between them. The CDR3 is 19 residues long. Germline V CDR1 and CDR2: MDHEN, SYDVKM. CDR3 DNA: TGTGCCAGCAGTGGGGCCGCTGGGGGCGCCGTGGGTACCTACAATGAGCAGTTCTTC. This gives the protein CASSGAAGGAVGTYNEQFF.

Regarding this clone: One junction end disagrees with the germline gene, perhaps due to a read error. V usage is TRBV10-3 and J usage is TRBJ1-2; TRBD1 aligns across 11 bases. The germline V gene has CDR1 ENHRY and CDR2 SYGVKD. The CDR3 length is 16 residues. CDR3 nucleotide sequence: TGTGCCACCAGTCCAACCCCGGACAGGGGGCCGGAGGGCTACACCTTC. Encoded protein: CATSPTPDRGPEGYTF.

The CDR3 region is CASSGTGQVYEQYF. The DNA of the CDR3 is TGTGCCAGCAGCGGAACGGGACAGGTCTACGAGCAGTACTTC. This chain links TRBV7-6 with TRBJ2-7; 8 positions agree with TRBD1. J gave up 3 bases and V 5 bases, and 6 bases lay outside the gene matches. Germline V CDR1 and CDR2: SGHVS, FNYEAQ. CDR3 length equals 14 residues.

V and J are TRBV12-5 and TRBJ1-5; 7 positions match TRBD1. Losses at the gene ends were 4 bases for V and 1 base for J; bases not matched to a gene: 1. The CDR3 extends over 14 amino acids. Germline loops: CDR1 LGHNT, CDR2 FRNRAP. CDR3 in DNA: TGTGCTAGTGGTTCGGACAGGAGCAATCAGCCCCAGCATTTT. It is translated as CASGSDRSNQPQHF.

The rearrangement joins TRBV5-4 to TRBJ2-1; 11 positions match TRBD2. The CDR3 covers 15 residues. Germline-derived CDR1 and CDR2 are SGHNT and YYREEE (reference sequence). Germline trimming cut 4 bases from V and 9 bases from J; bases unmatched to any gene: 9. The CDR3 loop is CASSPPGTSGTEQFF. CDR3 bases: TGTGCCAGCAGCCCACCCGGGACTAGCGGAACTGAGCAGTTCTTC.

The V gene is TRBV28, the J gene TRBJ1-1; 7 bases agree with TRBD1. Losses at the gene ends were 5 bases for V and 6 bases for J; bases not matched to a gene: 12. The V gene's germline CDR1 is MDHEN and CDR2 SYDVKM. This CDR3 region has 15 residues. DNA of the CDR3: TGTGCCAGCAGTGTTACAGGGGCGGGCTTGGCTGAAGCTTTCTTT. Translating it yields CASSVTGAGLAEAFF.

The DNA for the CDR3 is TGTGCCAGCAGCTTATCCGGGGTTAACACTGAAGCTTTCTTT. Translating gives CASSLSGVNTEAFF. The J gene is TRBJ1-1, the V gene TRBV7-6; D is undetermined. Trimming left V 2 bases short and J 2 bases short, with 9 bases between. The CDR3 runs to 14 residues. The germline CDR1 and CDR2 sequences are SGHVS and FNYEAQ. Looking up the rest from reference TRBV7-6 and TRBJ1-1 gives the full variable domain: GAGVSQSPRYKVTKRGQDVALRCDPISGHVSLYWYRQALGQGPEFLTYFNYEAQQDKSGLPNDRFSAERPEGSISTLTIQRTEQRDSAMYRCASSLSGVNTEAFFGQGTRLTVV.

V usage is TRBV19 and J usage is TRBJ2-7; D unresolved. V lost 1 base, J lost 3 bases, and 10 bases lay in between. This CDR3 has 14 amino acids. The germline gives CDR1 LNHDA, CDR2 SQIVND (reference sequence). The CDR3 is CASSIVGGNYEQYF. The CDR3 DNA is TGTGCCAGTAGTATAGTCGGCGGTAACTACGAGCAGTACTTC.

The rearrangement uses TRBV5-1 and TRBJ1-1, with D perhaps TRBD1 (6 bases). V lost 4 bases, J lost 0 bases, and 13 bases lay in between. Germline CDR1 SGHRS, CDR2 YFSETQ. The CDR3 length is 15 residues. This chain's CDR3 is CASSLLGHMNTEAFF. In DNA, the CDR3 is TGCGCCAGCAGCCTGTTGGGACACATGAACACTGAAGCTTTCTTT.

The rearrangement joins TRBV29-1 to TRBJ2-7, with D hard to call. Germline V gives CDR1 SQVTM, CDR2 ANQGSEA. CDR3 length: 11 amino acids. The V end was cut by 7 bases, the J end by 3 bases, with 10 bases between. In DNA form, the CDR3 reads TGCAGCGGCGAGTCCCACTACGAGCAGTACTTC. It is translated as CSGESHYEQYF.

This chain uses TRBV30 with TRBJ2-2, with unresolved D. The length of the CDR3 is 11 residues. Germline loops: CDR1 GTSNPN, CDR2 SVGIG (reference sequence). Between the trimmed V and J ends, which lost 4 bases and 6 bases, there was a span of 6 bases. In nucleotides, the CDR3 is TGTGCCTGGAATACGGCCGGGGAGCTGTTTTTT. Translation: CAWNTAGELFF.